Presented here are 19 T cell receptor beta chains from one specimen sequenced in a study of response to subunit inactivated influenza vaccine. TCRdb re-analysed the RT-PCR reads in MiXCR, keeping a single row per CDR3 protein. Seen here are about 780,000 distinct CDR3 sequences, approximately 17% observed once, and the top ten hold about 11%. This material consisted of PBMCs from blood, taken approximately 5 days after vaccination. These receptors all stem from a man between 45 and 60 years old who received an inactivated influenza vaccine.

The sample holds a few counts of this clonotype. The chain couples TRBV5-1 to TRBJ2-3; D unresolved. The germline CDR1 and CDR2 sequences are SGHRS and YFSETQ. The CDR3 is 14 residues long. With 8 bases removed from V and 2 bases from J, the gap between germline ends came to 15 bases. This CDR3 reads CASRTDSPTDTQYF. The CDR3, as DNA: TGCGCCAGTCGGACGGATTCACCCACAGATACGCAGTATTTT. The full variable domain, rest sourced from reference TRBV5-1 and TRBJ2-3, is KAGVTQTPRYLIKTRGQQVTLSCSPISGHRSVSWYQQTPGQGLQFLFEYFSETQRNKGNFPGRFSGRQFSNSRSEMNVSTLELGDSALYLCASRTDSPTDTQYFGPGTRLTVL.

There are a few counts of this clonotype. The rearrangement joins TRBV29-1 to TRBJ2-3; TRBD2 matches at 7 bases. CDR3 length equals 14 residues. The V gene's germline CDR1 is SQVTM and CDR2 ANQGSEA. The J segment lost 4 bases and the V segment lost 7 bases, leaving 11 bases of the junction unmatched. CDR3 coding DNA: TGCAGCGCTAGCGGAGATAGGCGGGCAGATACGCAGTATTTT. Its protein is CSASGDRRADTQYF.

The CDR3 DNA follows: TGCAGTGCAAAGACAGGAGGAGGTACAGGCAATCAGCCCCAGCATTTT. The encoded protein is CSAKTGGGTGNQPQHF. The chain carries TRBV20-1 and TRBJ1-5; D is possibly TRBD1 (6 bases). With 6 bases removed from V and 2 bases from J, the gap between germline ends came to 20 bases. CDR1 is DFQATT and CDR2 is SNEGSKA in the germline V gene (reference sequence). The CDR3 contains 16 residues.

This clonotype showed up just a few times. The chain combines TRBV12-3 or TRBV12-4 with TRBJ1-1; TRBD1 is a possible D gene (5 bases). The V and J ends lost 2 bases and 10 bases respectively, with 20 bases between them. The CDR3 is made up of 15 amino acids. The CDR3 region is CASSLRSGSPQPAFF. Here the CDR3 DNA reads TGTGCCAGCAGTTTAAGGTCAGGGAGTCCGCAACCAGCTTTCTTT.

CDR3 sequence: CASSLGTELTGELFF. The CDR3 nucleotides read TGTGCCAGCAGCTTGGGGACAGAATTAACCGGGGAGCTGTTTTTT. The V call is TRBV5-6, the J call TRBJ2-2; D is possibly TRBD1 (6 bases). Germline values: CDR1 SGHDT, CDR2 YYEEEE. There are 15 residues in the CDR3. The germline V and J ends were trimmed by 0 bases and 5 bases, with 11 bases remaining between them. Using reference TRBV5-6 and TRBJ2-2 for the parts outside the CDR3, the full variable domain is DAGVTQSPTHLIKTRGQQVTLRCSPKSGHDTVSWYQQALGQGPQFIFQYYEEEERQRGNFPDRFSGHQFPNYSSELNVNALLLGDSALYLCASSLGTELTGELFFGEGSRLTVL.

This clonotype was picked up a small number of times. The chain joins TRBV20-1 to TRBJ2-7; 11 bases are shared with TRBD1. Per germline, CDR1 DFQATT and CDR2 SNEGSKA (reference sequence). V trimming: 3 bases; J trimming: 2 bases; junction bases outside the gene matches: 3. The CDR3 runs 14 residues. CDR3 sequence: CSARDRGLPYEQYF. DNA of the CDR3: TGCAGTGCTAGGGACAGGGGGCTTCCCTACGAGCAGTACTTC.

This clonotype was found a few times. V usage is TRBV4-1 and J usage is TRBJ2-3; 8 bases map to TRBD2. V trimming: 2 bases; J trimming: 2 bases; junction bases outside the gene matches: 3. The germline V gene has CDR1 MGHRA and CDR2 YSYEKL. There are 15 residues in the CDR3. The CDR3 coding sequence is TGCGCCAGCAGCCAAAGGCGGGAGGCCACAGATACGCAGTATTTT. Translation: CASSQRREATDTQYF.

This chain joins TRBV9 and TRBJ1-5; 7 bases align to TRBD1. This CDR3 is 14 amino acids long. J was trimmed by 6 bases and V by 4 bases; bases with no gene match: 7. From germline, CDR1 is SGDLS and CDR2 YYNGEE. The CDR3 DNA is TGTGCCAGCAGCCCAGGGGGGGGCCCTCAGCCCCAGCATTTT. Protein: CASSPGGGPQPQHF.

This clonotype was seen a few times. The chain is built from TRBV20-1 and TRBJ1-2; no reliable D call. The CDR3 is 14 residues long. In germline, CDR1 is DFQATT, CDR2 SNEGSKA (reference sequence). Deletions cut 5 bases from V and 0 bases from J, with 13 bases between. CDR3 sequence (DNA): TGCAGTGCTCAGGACGGACCTCCTAACTATGGCTACACCTTC. Protein sequence: CSAQDGPPNYGYTF.

The chain's CDR3 is CSAGHAFPSDYYGYTF. The CDR3 coding sequence is TGCAGTGCTGGCCACGCGTTCCCCAGCGACTACTATGGCTACACCTTC. The rearrangement links TRBV20-1 to TRBJ1-2, with D unclear. The germline V gene encodes CDR1 DFQATT and CDR2 SNEGSKA (reference sequence). With 5 bases removed from V and 3 bases from J, the gap between germline ends came to 22 bases. The CDR3 is made up of 16 amino acids.

This clonotype was counted only a few times. The chain employs TRBV5-1 and TRBJ2-7, with 7 bases that match TRBD2. V lost 5 bases, J lost 3 bases, and 2 bases stayed unmatched. Germline values: CDR1 SGHRS, CDR2 YFSETQ. This CDR3 region has 12 residues. The CDR3 bases are TGCGCCAGCAGTGCTAGCGGCTACGAGCAGTACTTC. Encoded protein: CASSASGYEQYF.

This clonotype appeared a few times. V gene TRBV20-1 combines with J gene TRBJ2-2; 8 nucleotides line up with TRBD2. CDR1 and CDR2 from the germline V gene are DFQATT and SNEGSKA (reference sequence). The CDR3 totals 15 residues. V was clipped by 4 bases and J by 0 bases; unmatched bases: 4. The CDR3 reads CSAKRGGTNTGELFF. In DNA form, the CDR3 reads TGCAGTGCTAAACGGGGGGGAACGAACACCGGGGAGCTGTTTTTT.

This clonotype showed up many times. The chain couples TRBV20-1 to TRBJ2-1; weak D call: TRBD1 (5 bases). In germline, CDR1 is DFQATT, CDR2 SNEGSKA (reference sequence). This CDR3 is built from 14 residues. Trimming took off 1 base at V and 9 bases at J, with 16 bases between the two ends. CDR3 nucleotides: TGCAGTGCTAGAGGGACACCCGCTACGGGTGAGCAGTTCTTC. It encodes CSARGTPATGEQFF.

This clonotype turned up a few times. J is TRBJ2-1 and V is TRBV6-5; D possibly matches TRBD1 or TRBD2 (6 bases each). The germline gives CDR1 MNHEY, CDR2 SVGAGI. This CDR3 region has 18 residues. V shed 0 bases and J shed 2 bases, with 17 bases lying between them. CDR3 nucleotides: TGTGCCAGCAGTTACTCGGGGGGCGGACGGGCCGCCTACAATGAGCAGTTCTTC. Its translation: CASSYSGGGRAAYNEQFF.

Regarding this clonotype: This could be a read error, since a much larger clone is one nucleotide away. The chain carries TRBV5-1 and TRBJ2-1, with 9 bases lining up with TRBD2. Germline assignment: CDR1 SGHRS and CDR2 YFSETQ. This CDR3 is 14 amino acids long. The chain's CDR3 is CASSMAGGYNEQLF. CDR3 coding DNA: TGCGCCAGCAGCATGGCGGGGGGGTACAATGAGCAGCTCTTC.

Concerning this clonotype: At one boundary the junction diverges from the germline segment, which might be a read error. The chain couples TRBV12-3 or TRBV12-4 to TRBJ2-3; TRBD1 might be the D (5 bases). This CDR3 has 12 residues. CDR3 sequence: CASSSRVPSNDF. Here the CDR3 DNA reads TGTGCCAGCAGTTCCAGGGTTCCAAGTAATGATTTT.

This clonotype was counted between two and nine times. V usage is TRBV6-2 or TRBV6-3 and J usage is TRBJ1-2, with D unresolved. The V and J ends lost 0 bases and 2 bases respectively, with 13 bases between them. CDR1 is MNHEY and CDR2 is SVGEGT in the germline V gene. The CDR3 is 16 residues long. This CDR3 reads CASSYSRSSMNYGYTF. In nucleotides, the CDR3 is TGTGCCAGCAGTTACTCCAGGTCCTCGATGAACTATGGCTACACCTTC.

The chain has TRBV29-1 and TRBJ2-3, with unresolved D. CDR3 length: 11 residues. The V end lost 7 bases, the J end lost 6 bases, and 11 bases lay between the germline ends. Germline assignment: CDR1 SQVTM and CDR2 ANQGSEA. CDR3 nucleotide sequence: TGCAGCGCCAACCCGGCGGATACGCAGTATTTT. It encodes CSANPADTQYF.

The chain links TRBV15 to TRBJ2-7; D perhaps matches TRBD2 (5 bases). Trimming took off 1 base at V and 2 bases at J, with 12 bases between the two ends. CDR1 is LNHNV and CDR2 is YYDKDF in the germline V gene (reference sequence). This CDR3 has 15 amino acids. CDR3 sequence: CATSRGRTEAYEQYF. The DNA for the CDR3 is TGTGCCACCAGCAGAGGGAGGACCGAGGCCTACGAGCAGTACTTC.